The present T cell receptor beta chain was sequenced within a study of blood T cell repertoires in COVID-19. Study-level background: Some COVID-19 samples were acute and others convalescent; all came from the United States, Italy and Spain. Nucleic acid was either cDNA or gDNA, and it came from T cells, B-cell-depleted T cells, or PBMCs.

Methods used by the authors: Amplification with reference gene primers provided the estimates of nucleated cell counts. Generated by immunoSEQ multiplex PCR, the TCRdb table keeps only in-frame clones and is missing some. V, J and clone size reflect that table, while D and trimming were determined from the DNA. In the table there are 300,000 or so clones, approximately 90% of which are singletons. The sequenced sample consisted of peripheral blood. The clonotype was recovered from a woman aged 30 to 39 who had recovered from COVID-19.

Here the CDR3 reads CASSTRQSNYGYTF. The CDR3 nucleotides are TGTGCCAGCAGCACCAGACAGTCTAACTATGGCTACACCTTC. The chain uses TRBV3-1 (or the pseudogene TRBV3-2) and TRBJ1-2, with D maybe TRBD1 (5 bases). Per germline, CDR1 LGHDT and CDR2 YNNKEL (reference sequence). With 5 bases removed from V and 0 bases from J, the gap between germline ends came to 10 bases. This CDR3 is built from 14 residues.